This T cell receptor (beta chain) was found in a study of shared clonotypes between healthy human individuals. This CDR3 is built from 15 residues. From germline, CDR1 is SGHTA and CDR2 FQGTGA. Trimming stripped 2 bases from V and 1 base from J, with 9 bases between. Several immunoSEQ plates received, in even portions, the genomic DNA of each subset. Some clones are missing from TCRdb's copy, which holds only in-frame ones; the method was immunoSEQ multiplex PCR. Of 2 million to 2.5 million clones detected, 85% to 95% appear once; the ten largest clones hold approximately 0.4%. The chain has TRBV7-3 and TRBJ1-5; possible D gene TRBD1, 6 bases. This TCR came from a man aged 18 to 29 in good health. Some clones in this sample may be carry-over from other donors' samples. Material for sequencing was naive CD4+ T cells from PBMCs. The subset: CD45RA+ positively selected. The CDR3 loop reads CASSLPGASNQPQHF. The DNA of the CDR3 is TGTGCCAGCAGCTTACCAGGGGCGAGCAATCAGCCCCAGCATTTT.